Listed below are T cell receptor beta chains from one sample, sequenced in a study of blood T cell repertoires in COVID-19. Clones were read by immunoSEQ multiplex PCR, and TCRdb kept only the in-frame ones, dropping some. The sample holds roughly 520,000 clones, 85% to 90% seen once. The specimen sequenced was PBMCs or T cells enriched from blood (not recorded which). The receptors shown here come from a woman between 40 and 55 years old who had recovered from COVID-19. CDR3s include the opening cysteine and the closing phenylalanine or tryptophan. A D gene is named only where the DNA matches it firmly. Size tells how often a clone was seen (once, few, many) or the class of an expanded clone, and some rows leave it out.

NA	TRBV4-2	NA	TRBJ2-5	CASSQDLRTKETQYF	TGTGCCAGCAGCCAAGATCTAAGGACAAAAGAGACCCAGTACTTC
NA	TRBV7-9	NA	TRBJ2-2	CASREGSMNTGELFF	TGTGCCAGCAGGGAGGGATCGATGAACACCGGGGAGCTGTTTTTT
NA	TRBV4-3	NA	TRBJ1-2	CASSQDLGVGYTF	TGCGCCAGCAGCCAAGATCTCGGGGTTGGCTACACCTTC
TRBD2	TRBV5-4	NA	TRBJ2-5	CASSLGLAGGGQETQYF	TGTGCCAGCAGCTTGGGACTAGCGGGAGGAGGCCAAGAGACCCAGTACTTC
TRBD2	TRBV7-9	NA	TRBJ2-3	CASSRAGRRADTQYF	TGTGCCAGCAGCCGAGCGGGAAGGCGGGCAGATACGCAGTATTTT
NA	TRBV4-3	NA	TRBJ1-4	CASSQDHRPANEKLFF	TGCGCCAGCAGCCAAGATCACCGTCCGGCTAATGAAAAACTGTTTTTT
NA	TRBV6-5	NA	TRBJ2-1	CASRIVSGSDNEQFF	TGTGCCAGCAGGATCGTTAGCGGTTCGGACAATGAGCAGTTCTTC
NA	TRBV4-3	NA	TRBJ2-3	CASSQDRRDDTQYF	TGCGCCAGCAGCCAAGATAGGAGGGACGATACGCAGTATTTT
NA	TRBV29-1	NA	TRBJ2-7	CSVEAQGIYEQYF	TGCAGCGTTGAAGCCCAGGGAATCTACGAGCAGTACTTC
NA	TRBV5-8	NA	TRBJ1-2	CASSLADPGGYTF	TGTGCCAGCAGCTTGGCTGACCCAGGAGGCTACACCTTC
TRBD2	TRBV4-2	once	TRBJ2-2	CASSQVLLAGVQNTGELFF	TGTGCCAGCAGCCAAGTTTTACTAGCGGGAGTACAAAACACCGGGGAGCTGTTTTTT
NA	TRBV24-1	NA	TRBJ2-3	CATSVGDITDTQYF	TGTGCCACCAGTGTCGGGGACATCACAGATACGCAGTATTTT
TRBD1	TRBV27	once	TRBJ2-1	CASSLSSRGLDEQFF	TGTGCCAGCAGTTTATCGTCCAGGGGGCTCGATGAGCAGTTCTTC
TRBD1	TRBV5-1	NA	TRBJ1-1	CASGGQGPIGEAFF	TGCGCCAGCGGAGGACAGGGGCCGATCGGAGAAGCTTTCTTT
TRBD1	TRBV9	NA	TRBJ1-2	CATAPGTGFYGYTF	TGTGCGACTGCCCCCGGGACAGGTTTTTATGGCTACACCTTC
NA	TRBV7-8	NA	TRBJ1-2	CASSPTGRDGYGYTF	TGTGCCAGCAGCCCGACCGGTCGGGATGGCTATGGCTACACCTTC
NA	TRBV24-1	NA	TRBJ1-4	CATSDPTDSNEKLFF	TGTGCCACCAGTGACCCGACAGACTCAAATGAAAAACTGTTTTTT
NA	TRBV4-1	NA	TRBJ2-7	CASSLGRGTYEQYF	TGCGCCAGCAGCCTGGGGAGGGGGACCTACGAGCAGTACTTC
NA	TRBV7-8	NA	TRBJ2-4	CASSLVPWEAKNIQYF	TGTGCCAGCAGCTTAGTCCCCTGGGAGGCCAAAAACATTCAGTACTTC
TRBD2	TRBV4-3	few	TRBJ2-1	CASSQRLIAGESQFF	TGCGCCAGCAGCCAACGGTTGATTGCGGGAGAGTCGCAGTTCTTC
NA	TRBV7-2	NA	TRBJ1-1	CASTPVRGMNTEAFF	TGTGCCAGCACCCCCGTGAGAGGGATGAACACTGAAGCTTTCTTT
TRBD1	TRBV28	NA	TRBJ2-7	CASSSGQGPSEQYF	TGTGCCAGCAGTTCGGGACAGGGCCCGAGCGAGCAGTACTTC
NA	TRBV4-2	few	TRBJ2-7	CASSQELASYEQYF	TGTGCCAGCAGCCAAGAACTAGCCTCCTACGAGCAGTACTTC
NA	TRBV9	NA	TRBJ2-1	CASSADGGYNEQFF	TGTGCCAGCAGCGCAGACGGGGGTTACAATGAGCAGTTCTTC
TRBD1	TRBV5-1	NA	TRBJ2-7	CASSFTFTGQNYYEQYF	TGCGCCAGCAGCTTCACTTTCACGGGACAGAATTACTACGAGCAGTACTTC
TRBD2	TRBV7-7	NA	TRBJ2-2	CASSLAGVAGVNTGELFF	TGTGCTAGCAGCTTAGCTGGGGTAGCGGGCGTCAACACCGGGGAGCTGTTTTTT
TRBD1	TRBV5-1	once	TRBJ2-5	CASSNRDSGETQYF	TGCGCCAGCAGTAACCGGGACAGCGGAGAGACCCAGTACTTC
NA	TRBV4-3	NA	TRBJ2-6	CASSQEGGSSGANVLTF	TGCGCCAGCAGCCAAGAAGGGGGAAGCTCTGGGGCCAACGTCCTGACTTTC
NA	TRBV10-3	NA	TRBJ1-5	CAISPGQIGQPQHF	TGTGCCATCAGCCCCGGACAGATTGGGCAGCCCCAGCATTTT
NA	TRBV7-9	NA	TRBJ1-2	CASSLSTDLLLLTF	TGTGCCAGCAGCTTATCGACAGACCTACTTCTACTCACCTTC
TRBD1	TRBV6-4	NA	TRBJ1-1	CASSFSWTGRNTEAFF	TGTGCCAGCAGTTTTAGTTGGACAGGGCGGAACACTGAAGCTTTCTTT
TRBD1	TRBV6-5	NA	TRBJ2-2	CASSYWQGAGTGELFF	TGTGCCAGCAGTTATTGGCAGGGGGCCGGTACCGGGGAGCTGTTTTTT
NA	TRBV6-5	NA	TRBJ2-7	CASKIAFGEQYF	TGTGCCAGCAAGATAGCCTTCGGCGAGCAGTACTTC
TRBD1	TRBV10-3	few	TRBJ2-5	CAIRDRGATGTQYF	TGTGCCATCAGGGACAGGGGTGCTACGGGGACCCAGTACTTC
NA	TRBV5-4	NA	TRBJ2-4	CASSKQGTLAKNIQYF	TGTGCCAGCAGCAAACAGGGAACACTAGCCAAAAACATTCAGTACTTC
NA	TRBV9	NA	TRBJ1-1	CASSVRQEYTEAFF	TGTGCCAGCAGCGTCCGACAGGAATACACTGAAGCTTTCTTT
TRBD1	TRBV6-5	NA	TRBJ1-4	CASRQGLGEKLFF	TGTGCCAGCAGACAGGGGTTGGGTGAAAAACTGTTTTTT
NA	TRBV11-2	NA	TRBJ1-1	CASSFVPLSQVNTEAFF	TGTGCCAGCAGCTTTGTCCCTCTTTCCCAGGTGAACACTGAAGCTTTCTTT
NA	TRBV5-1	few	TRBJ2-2	CASREGSSGELFF	TGCGCCAGCAGGGAGGGATCGTCCGGGGAGCTGTTTTTT
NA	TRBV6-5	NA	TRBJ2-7	CASSYSPARSSYEQYF	TGTGCCAGCAGTTACTCGCCAGCGCGGAGCTCCTACGAGCAGTACTTC
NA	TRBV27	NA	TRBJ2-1	CASRPTGYNEQFF	TGTGCCAGCAGACCTACAGGGTACAATGAGCAGTTCTTC
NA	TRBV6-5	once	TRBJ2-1	CASSTQQRTGNEQFF	TGTGCCAGCAGTACCCAACAGAGAACGGGGAATGAGCAGTTCTTC
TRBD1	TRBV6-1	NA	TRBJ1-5	CASSDRGSNQPQHF	TGTGCCAGCAGCGACAGGGGAAGCAATCAGCCCCAGCATTTT
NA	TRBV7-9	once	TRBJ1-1	CASSLYNAGTEAFF	TGTGCCAGCAGCTTATACAACGCAGGAACTGAAGCTTTCTTT
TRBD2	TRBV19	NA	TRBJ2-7	CASSISSGSYEQYF	TGTGCCAGTAGTATTTCCAGCGGGAGCTACGAGCAGTACTTC
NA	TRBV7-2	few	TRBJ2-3	CASSSPKEAGPTDTQYF	TGTGCCAGCAGCTCCCCGAAGGAAGCGGGTCCCACAGATACGCAGTATTTT
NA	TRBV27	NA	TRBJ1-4	CASSYAAQGYDEKLFF	TGTGCCAGCAGTTACGCGGCTCAGGGTTACGACGAAAAACTGTTTTTT
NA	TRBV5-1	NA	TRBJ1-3	CASSLVGDPGNTIYF	TGCGCCAGCAGCTTGGTCGGGGATCCTGGAAACACCATATATTTT
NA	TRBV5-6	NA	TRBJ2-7	CASSLGQGLYEQYF	TGTGCCAGCAGCTTGGGGCAGGGACTTTACGAGCAGTACTTC
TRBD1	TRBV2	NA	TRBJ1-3	CASSQQGMGNTIYF	TGTGCCAGCAGTCAACAGGGGATGGGAAACACCATATATTTT
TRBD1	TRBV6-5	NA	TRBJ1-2	CASSYPGQGSHGYTF	TGTGCCAGCAGTTACCCCGGACAGGGAAGCCATGGCTACACCTTC
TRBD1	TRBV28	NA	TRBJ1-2	CATARAGGSGYTF	TGTGCCACCGCGAGGGCAGGGGGCAGTGGCTACACCTTC